This T cell receptor (beta chain) emerged from a study of glioma-infiltrating T cells. Regarding the study as a whole: Very few CDR3 sequences were shared between tissue and blood. Tissue-blood divergence was below expectation in non-neoplastic patients, above in gliomas.

This clonotype was counted between two and nine times. The antigen remains undetermined. Trimming shortened V by 5 bases and J by 3 bases, and 11 bases separated the two germline ends. This CDR3 region has 13 residues. Germline V gives CDR1 SEHNR, CDR2 FQNEAQ (reference sequence). The iRepertoire nested amplicon-rescue multiplex PCR amplified TCR alpha and beta CDR3s from RNA. Input was 100-400 ng of tissue mRNA or PBMC total RNA. A single record per CDR3 protein comes from TCRdb applying MiXCR to the multiplex PCR reads. The table records about 140,000 distinct CDR3 sequences, approximately 40% of them present only once.

This clonotype was sampled from a human donor with low-grade glioma or glioblastoma, undergoing nonglioma brain surgery, or in good health (not recorded which). Material for sequencing was glioma tissue, nonneoplastic brain tissue, or PBMCs (not recorded which). This sequence joins TRBV7-9 and TRBJ2-7; D is perhaps TRBD1 or TRBD2 (5 bases each). The CDR3: CASSKGPIYEQYF. For the CDR3, the DNA is TGTGCCAGCAGCAAGGGACCAATCTACGAGCAGTACTTC. Full variable domain (rest looked up from reference TRBV7-9 and TRBJ2-7): DTGVSQNPRHKITKRGQNVTFRCDPISEHNRLYWYRQTLGQGPEFLTYFQNEAQLEKSRLLSDRFSAERPKGSFSTLEIQRTEQGDSAMYLCASSKGPIYEQYFGPGTRLTVT.